The rows below give T cell receptor beta chains drawn from one sample of a study of blood T cell repertoires in COVID-19. The repertoire was sequenced with immunoSEQ multiplex PCR; TCRdb's copy has only in-frame clones and lacks some. The repertoire holds 150,000 to 200,000 clones, with 65% to 85% as singletons. Sequencing was performed on peripheral blood. The source of these receptors is a woman aged 70-85 years who had recovered from COVID-19. Both conserved end residues are part of each CDR3. The D gene is left open where the match is weak. The size entry is marked missing in some rows and otherwise reads once, few, many or a size class.

J,size,D,V,DNA,CDR3
TRBJ1-1,NA,NA,TRBV6-6,TGTGCCAGCAGGCGGAAGAACACTGAAGCTTTCTTT,CASRRKNTEAFF
TRBJ2-1,NA,NA,TRBV5-5,TGTGCTAGCAGCCCTATTTCGGGGCCCGGGGGTCGGTTCTTC,CASSPISGPGGRFF
TRBJ1-4,NA,NA,TRBV6-5,TGTGCCAGCAGCCGCGGTGGCCCGGGGAGCGAAAAACTGTTTTTT,CASSRGGPGSEKLFF
TRBJ1-1,NA,NA,TRBV6-5,TGTGCCAGCAGTTACGGGGAGGGTGGTCCTGAAGCTTTCTTT,CASSYGEGGPEAFF
TRBJ2-5,NA,NA,TRBV9,TGTGCCAGCAGCGTAGGACAGCAAGAGACCCAGTACTTC,CASSVGQQETQYF
TRBJ2-1,NA,TRBD2,TRBV7-3,TGTGCCAGCAGCCCCGCGACTAGCGGAGCCTACAATGAGCAGTTCTTC,CASSPATSGAYNEQFF
TRBJ1-5,NA,NA,TRBV3-1/TRBV3-2,TGTGCCAGCAGCGAAGGGCGGGGGGCGATAGGTCAGCCCCAGCATTTT,CASSEGRGAIGQPQHF
TRBJ2-5,NA,NA,TRBV5-4,TGTGCCAGCAGCGCCGGGACTTTCCAAGAGACCCAGTACTTC,CASSAGTFQETQYF
TRBJ2-2,once,TRBD2,TRBV23-1,TGCGCCAGCAGTCGTGGGACTAGCGGGAGGCGGCACACCGGGGAGCTGTTTTTT,CASSRGTSGRRHTGELFF
TRBJ2-7,NA,NA,TRBV5-6,TGTGCCAGCAGCTGGCCAGAGGACAGCTACGAGCAGTACTTC,CASSWPEDSYEQYF
TRBJ2-3,NA,TRBD1,TRBV5-4,TGTGCCAGCACGGGACAGGGAAGGACAGATACGCAGTATTTT,CASTGQGRTDTQYF
TRBJ2-2,NA,NA,TRBV7-3,TGTGCCAGCAGCTTAACGTTGCAGGCCGGGGAGCTGTTTTTT,CASSLTLQAGELFF
TRBJ1-2,NA,NA,TRBV5-5,TGTGCCAGCAGCTTGGGCCCCTCGGGGTATGGCTACACCTTC,CASSLGPSGYGYTF
TRBJ2-1,NA,NA,TRBV5-1,TGCGCCAGCAGCTTCGGCTACAATGAGCAGTTCTTC,CASSFGYNEQFF
TRBJ2-7,NA,TRBD1,TRBV9,TGTGCCAGCAGCGTGGGGACAGGGAGCTCCTACGAGCAGTACTTC,CASSVGTGSSYEQYF
TRBJ2-1,NA,TRBD2,TRBV11-3,TGTGCCAGCAGCCCCCGGGAAGCGGGATGGGAGCAGTTCTTC,CASSPREAGWEQFF
TRBJ1-5,NA,NA,TRBV28,TGTGCCAGCAATCCTGACCGAGGCTGGGGCAATCAGCCCCAGCATTTT,CASNPDRGWGNQPQHF
TRBJ1-2,NA,TRBD1,TRBV3-1/TRBV3-2,TGTGCCAGCAGCCAGGGACAGGGGGGAGGCTACACCTTC,CASSQGQGGGYTF
TRBJ2-5,NA,TRBD2,TRBV5-8,TGTGCCAGCAGCTCCGGGACTAGCGGGGTGCCAGAGACCCAGTACTTC,CASSSGTSGVPETQYF
TRBJ2-7,NA,TRBD1,TRBV11-3,TGTGCCAGCAGCCCCGGACAGGGCCCCTTCGAGCAGTACTTC,CASSPGQGPFEQYF
TRBJ1-2,NA,NA,TRBV28,TGTGCCAGCAGTTCACAGGGTGTTGGCTACACCTTC,CASSSQGVGYTF
TRBJ1-1,NA,NA,TRBV5-4,TGTGCCAGCAGCCCCGCGGGGGGGGGAGCTTTCTTT,CASSPAGGGAFF
TRBJ2-5,NA,TRBD2,TRBV5-1,TGCGCCAGCAGCTCCCGGGGGACTAGGTTTCGTCCAGAGACCCAGTACTTC,CASSSRGTRFRPETQYF